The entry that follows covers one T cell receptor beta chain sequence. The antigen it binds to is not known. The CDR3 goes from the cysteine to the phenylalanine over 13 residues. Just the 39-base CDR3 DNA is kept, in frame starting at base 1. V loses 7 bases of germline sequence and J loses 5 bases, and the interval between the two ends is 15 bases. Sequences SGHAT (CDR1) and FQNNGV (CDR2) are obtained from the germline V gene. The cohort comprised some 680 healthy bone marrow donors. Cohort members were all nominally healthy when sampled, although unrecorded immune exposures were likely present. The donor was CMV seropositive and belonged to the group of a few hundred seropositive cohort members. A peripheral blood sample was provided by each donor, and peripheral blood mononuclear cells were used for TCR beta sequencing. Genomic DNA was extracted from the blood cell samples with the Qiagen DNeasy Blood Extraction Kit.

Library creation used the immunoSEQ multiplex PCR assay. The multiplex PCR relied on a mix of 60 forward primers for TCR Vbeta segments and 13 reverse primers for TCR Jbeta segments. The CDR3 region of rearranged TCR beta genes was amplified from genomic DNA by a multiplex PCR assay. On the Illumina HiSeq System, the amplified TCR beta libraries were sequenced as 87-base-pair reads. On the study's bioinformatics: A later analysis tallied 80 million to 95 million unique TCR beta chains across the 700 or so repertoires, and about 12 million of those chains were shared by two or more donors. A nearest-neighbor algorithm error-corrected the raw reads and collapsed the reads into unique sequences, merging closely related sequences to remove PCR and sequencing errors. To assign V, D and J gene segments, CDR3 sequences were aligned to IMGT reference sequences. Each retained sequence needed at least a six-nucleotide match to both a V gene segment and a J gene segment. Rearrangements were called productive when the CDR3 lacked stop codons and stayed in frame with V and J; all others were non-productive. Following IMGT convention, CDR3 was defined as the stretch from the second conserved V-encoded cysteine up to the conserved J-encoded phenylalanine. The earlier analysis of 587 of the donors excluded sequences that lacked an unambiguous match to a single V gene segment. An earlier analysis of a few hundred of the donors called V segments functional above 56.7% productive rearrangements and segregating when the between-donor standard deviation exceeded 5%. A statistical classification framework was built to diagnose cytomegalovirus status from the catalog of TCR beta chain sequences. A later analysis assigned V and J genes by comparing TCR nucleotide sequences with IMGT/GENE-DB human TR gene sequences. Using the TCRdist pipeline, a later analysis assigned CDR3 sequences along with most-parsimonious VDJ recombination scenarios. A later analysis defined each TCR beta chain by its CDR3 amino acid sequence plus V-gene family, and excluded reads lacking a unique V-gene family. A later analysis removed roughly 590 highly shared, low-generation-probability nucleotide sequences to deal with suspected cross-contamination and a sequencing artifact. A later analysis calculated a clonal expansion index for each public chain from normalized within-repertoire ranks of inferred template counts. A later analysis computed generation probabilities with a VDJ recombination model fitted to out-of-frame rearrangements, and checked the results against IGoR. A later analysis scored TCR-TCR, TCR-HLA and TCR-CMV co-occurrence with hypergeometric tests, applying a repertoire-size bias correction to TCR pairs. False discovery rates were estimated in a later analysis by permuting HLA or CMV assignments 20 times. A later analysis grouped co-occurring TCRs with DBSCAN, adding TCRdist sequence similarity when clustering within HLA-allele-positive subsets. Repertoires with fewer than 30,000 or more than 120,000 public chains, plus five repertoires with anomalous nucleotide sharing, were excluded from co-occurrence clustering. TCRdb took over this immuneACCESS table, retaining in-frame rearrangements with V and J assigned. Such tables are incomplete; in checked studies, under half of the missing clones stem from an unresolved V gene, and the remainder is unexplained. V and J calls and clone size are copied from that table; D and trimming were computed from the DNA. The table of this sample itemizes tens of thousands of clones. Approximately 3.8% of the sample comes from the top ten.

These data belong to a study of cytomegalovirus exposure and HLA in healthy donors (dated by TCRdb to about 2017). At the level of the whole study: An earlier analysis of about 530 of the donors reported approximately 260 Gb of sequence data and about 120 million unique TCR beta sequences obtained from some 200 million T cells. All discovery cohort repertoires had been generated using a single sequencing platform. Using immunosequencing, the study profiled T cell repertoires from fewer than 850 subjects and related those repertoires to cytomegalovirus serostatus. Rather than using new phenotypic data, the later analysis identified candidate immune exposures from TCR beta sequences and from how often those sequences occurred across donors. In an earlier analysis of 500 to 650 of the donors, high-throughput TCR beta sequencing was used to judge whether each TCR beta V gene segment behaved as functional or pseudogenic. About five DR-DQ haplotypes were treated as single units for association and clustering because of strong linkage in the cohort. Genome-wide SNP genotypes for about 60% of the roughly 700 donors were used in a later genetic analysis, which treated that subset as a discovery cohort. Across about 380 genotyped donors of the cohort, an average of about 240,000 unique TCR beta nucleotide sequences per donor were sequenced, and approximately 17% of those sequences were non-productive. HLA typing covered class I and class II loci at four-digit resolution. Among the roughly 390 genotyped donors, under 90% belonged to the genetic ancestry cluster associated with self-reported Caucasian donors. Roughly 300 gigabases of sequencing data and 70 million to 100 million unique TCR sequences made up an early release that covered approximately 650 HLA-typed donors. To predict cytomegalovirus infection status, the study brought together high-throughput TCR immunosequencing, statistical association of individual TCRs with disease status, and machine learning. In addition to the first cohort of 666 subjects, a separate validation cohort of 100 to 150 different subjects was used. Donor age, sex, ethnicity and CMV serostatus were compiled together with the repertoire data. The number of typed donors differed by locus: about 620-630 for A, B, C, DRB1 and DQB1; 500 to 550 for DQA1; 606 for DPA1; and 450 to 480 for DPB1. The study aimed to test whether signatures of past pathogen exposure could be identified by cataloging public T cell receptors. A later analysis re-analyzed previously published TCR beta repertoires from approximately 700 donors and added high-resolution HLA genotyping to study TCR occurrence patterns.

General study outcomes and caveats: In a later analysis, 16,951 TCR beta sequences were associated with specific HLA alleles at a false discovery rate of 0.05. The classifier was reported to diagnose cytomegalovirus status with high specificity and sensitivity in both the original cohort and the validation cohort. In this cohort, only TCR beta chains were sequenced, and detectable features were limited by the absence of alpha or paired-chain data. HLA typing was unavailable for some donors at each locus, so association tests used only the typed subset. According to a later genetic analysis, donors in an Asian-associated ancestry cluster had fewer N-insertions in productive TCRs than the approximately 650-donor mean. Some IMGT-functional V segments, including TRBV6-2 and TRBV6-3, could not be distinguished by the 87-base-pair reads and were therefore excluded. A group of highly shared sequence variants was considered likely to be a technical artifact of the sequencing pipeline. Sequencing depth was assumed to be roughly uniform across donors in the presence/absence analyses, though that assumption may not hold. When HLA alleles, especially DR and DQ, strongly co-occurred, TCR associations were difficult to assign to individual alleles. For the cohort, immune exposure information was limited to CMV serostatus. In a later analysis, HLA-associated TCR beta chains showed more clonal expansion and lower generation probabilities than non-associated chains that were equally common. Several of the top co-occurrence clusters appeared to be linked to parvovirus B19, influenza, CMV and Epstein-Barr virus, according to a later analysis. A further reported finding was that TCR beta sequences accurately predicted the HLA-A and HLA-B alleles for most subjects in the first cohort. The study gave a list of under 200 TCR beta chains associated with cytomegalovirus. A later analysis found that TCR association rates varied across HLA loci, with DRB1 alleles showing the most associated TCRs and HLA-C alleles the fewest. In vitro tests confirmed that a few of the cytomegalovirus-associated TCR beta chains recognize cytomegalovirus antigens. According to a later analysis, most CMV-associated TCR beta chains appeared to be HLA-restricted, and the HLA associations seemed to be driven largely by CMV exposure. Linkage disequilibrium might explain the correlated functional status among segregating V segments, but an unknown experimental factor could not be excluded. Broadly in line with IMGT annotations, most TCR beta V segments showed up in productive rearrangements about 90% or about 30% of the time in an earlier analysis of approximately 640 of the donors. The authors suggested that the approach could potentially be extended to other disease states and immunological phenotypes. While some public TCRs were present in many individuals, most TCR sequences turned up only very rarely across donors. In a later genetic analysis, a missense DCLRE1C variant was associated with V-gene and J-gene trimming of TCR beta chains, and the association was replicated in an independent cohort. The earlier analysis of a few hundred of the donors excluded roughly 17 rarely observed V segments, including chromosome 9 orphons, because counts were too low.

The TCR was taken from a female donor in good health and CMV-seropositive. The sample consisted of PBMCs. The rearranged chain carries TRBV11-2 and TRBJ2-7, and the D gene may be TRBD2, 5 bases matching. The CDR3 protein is CASIQSGSDEQYF. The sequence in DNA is TGTGCCAGCATCCAGAGCGGATCAGACGAGCAGTACTTC.